Reported below is one TCR beta chain. What it binds is unknown. J gave up 3 bases and V 6 bases, and 3 bases lay outside the gene matches. The CDR3 runs to 12 residues. Germline loops: CDR1 SGHRS, CDR2 YFSETQ. This entry is derived from a study of radiotherapy plus CTLA-4 blockade in lung cancer. Study-level points and caveats: After treatment with radiotherapy plus ipilimumab, TCR clones that came from the tumor expanded in blood. It was early blood T cell clone dynamics, with interferon-beta, that reportedly best predicted response.

Generated by immunoSEQ multiplex PCR, the TCRdb table keeps only in-frame clones and is missing some. The repertoire holds roughly 80,000 clones, with approximately 73% as singletons. Sequencing was performed on peripheral blood, taken from a patient treated with radiotherapy plus ipilimumab. The source is a human donor with non-small cell lung cancer whose response to radiotherapy plus ipilimumab could not be evaluated. The V call is TRBV5-1, the J call TRBJ2-7; 7 nucleotides align to TRBD1. CDR3 DNA sequence: TGCGCCAGCACGGGACAGCACTACGAGCAGTACTTC. Encoded protein: CASTGQHYEQYF.